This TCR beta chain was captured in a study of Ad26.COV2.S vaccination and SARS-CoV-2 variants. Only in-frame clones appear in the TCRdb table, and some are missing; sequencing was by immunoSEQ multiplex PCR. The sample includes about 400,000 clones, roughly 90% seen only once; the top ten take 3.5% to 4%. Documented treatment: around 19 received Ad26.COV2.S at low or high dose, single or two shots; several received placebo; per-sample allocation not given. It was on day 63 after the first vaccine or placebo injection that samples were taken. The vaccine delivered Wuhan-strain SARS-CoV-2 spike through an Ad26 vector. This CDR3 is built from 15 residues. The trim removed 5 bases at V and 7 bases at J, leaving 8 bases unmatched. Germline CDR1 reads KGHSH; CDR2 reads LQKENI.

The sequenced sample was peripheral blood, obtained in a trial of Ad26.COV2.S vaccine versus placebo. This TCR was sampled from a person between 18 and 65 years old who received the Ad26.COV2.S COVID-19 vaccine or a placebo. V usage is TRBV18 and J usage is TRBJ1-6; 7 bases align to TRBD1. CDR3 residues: CASSAWDSQNSPLHF. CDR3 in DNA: TGTGCCAGCTCAGCTTGGGACAGCCAAAATTCACCCCTCCACTTT.